Each of the 30 T cell receptor beta chains below was sequenced from the same sample in a study of regulatory T cells in long-lasting Graves disease. The TCR beta library used iRepertoire HTBI primers with Arm-PCR amplification of CDR3. TCRdb called the multiplex PCR reads again in MiXCR, with one record for every CDR3 protein. Among some 250,000 distinct CDR3 sequences, 20% were seen once, and the ten largest hold 11% to 15%. Regarding time point: newly diagnosed GD, antithyroid drugs for less than 3 months. With RNA extracted from PBMCs as input, the TCR library was made. The source material was peripheral blood mononuclear cells (PBMCs), sampled at new diagnosis, from a patient treated with antithyroid drugs. The source is a female donor with Graves disease.

The V call is TRBV18, the J call TRBJ2-5, with 9 bases that match TRBD2. J was trimmed by 1 base and V by 3 bases; bases with no gene match: 0. CDR1 is KGHSH, CDR2 LQKENI, per germline. The CDR3 totals 14 residues. The CDR3 sequence is CASSPGLAQETQYF. The CDR3 nucleotides are TGTGCCAGCTCACCGGGACTAGCCCAAGAGACCCAGTACTTC.

In regard to this clonotype: Relative to the germline gene, one junction end is altered; a read error may explain this. V usage is TRBV28 and J usage is TRBJ2-2; TRBD1 might be the D (6 bases). Germline V gene lookup returns CDR1 MDHEN and CDR2 SYDVKM. The CDR3 contains 14 residues. The chain's CDR3 is CASSFSRGAGKLFF. The CDR3, as DNA: TGTGCCAGCAGTTTTAGCAGGGGCGCCGGGAAGCTGTTTTTT.

The V gene is TRBV11-3, the J gene TRBJ1-1; D is possibly TRBD1 (5 bases). The ends were cut back, 2 bases at V and 2 bases at J, with 12 bases in the middle. CDR1 is SGHNT and CDR2 is YENEEA in the germline V gene. The CDR3 runs to 15 residues. The CDR3: CASSLIRGKNTEAFF. The CDR3 region has the DNA TGTGCCAGCAGCTTAATAAGGGGCAAAAACACTGAAGCTTTCTTT.

In the case of this clonotype: Relative to the germline gene, one junction end is altered; a read error may explain this. The chain recombines TRBV12-3 or TRBV12-4 with TRBJ2-3; 7 positions match TRBD1. The J call may be wrong; the DNA end is better matched by TRBJ2-5. The CDR3 has 16 amino acids. Here the CDR3 DNA reads TGTACCAGCAGTCCAAGTAACAGGGGTGGTGTTAAGACCCAGTACTTC. Amino acids: CTSSPSNRGGVKTQYF.

This clonotype was picked up many times. This rearrangement joins TRBV6-5 to TRBJ2-1; 7 nucleotides agree with TRBD1. The CDR3 extends over 17 amino acids. Germline V gene data show CDR1 as MNHEY and CDR2 as SVGAGI. V lost 2 bases, J lost 0 bases, and 7 bases stayed unmatched. CDR3 residues: CASSYLRTGSSYNEQFF. In nucleotides, the CDR3 is TGTGCCAGCAGTTACCTTCGGACAGGCAGCTCCTACAATGAGCAGTTCTTC.

This clonotype came up many times. The chain carries TRBV5-1 and TRBJ2-7; the match to TRBD1 covers 7 bases. This CDR3 has 15 amino acids. The V gene end was trimmed by 5 bases and the J gene end by 2 bases; junction bases not matched to a gene: 10. CDR1 is SGHRS, CDR2 YFSETQ, per germline. This chain's CDR3 is CASRPDRVSPYEQYF. The CDR3 DNA reads as TGCGCCAGCAGACCCGACAGGGTTTCGCCCTACGAGCAGTACTTC.

Ten or more counts support this clonotype. V is TRBV2 and J is TRBJ2-7; D remains unclear. CDR1 SNHLY and CDR2 FYNNEI come from the germline V gene. Between the trimmed V and J ends, which lost 0 bases and 6 bases, there was a span of 9 bases. This CDR3 has 13 amino acids. The CDR3, as DNA: TGTGCCAGCAGTGAAGCAGGGCTCGGCGAGCAGTACTTC. The encoded protein is CASSEAGLGEQYF. Combining the CDR3 with reference TRBV2 and TRBJ2-7 gives the whole variable domain EPEVTQTPSHQVTQMGQEVILRCVPISNHLYFYWYRQILGQKVEFLVSFYNNEISEKSEIFDDQFSVERPDGSNFTLKIRSTKLEDSAMYFCASSEAGLGEQYFGPGTRLTVT.

Only one count was recorded for this clonotype. The CDR3 DNA sequence: TGTGCCAGCAGCTTTAGCGGGAGGGGTTACAATGAGCAGTTCTTC. Protein: CASSFSGRGYNEQFF. The chain has TRBV7-9 and TRBJ2-1, with TRBD2 identical over 11 bases. The V gene end was trimmed by 3 bases and the J gene end by 4 bases; junction bases not matched to a gene: 2. The CDR3 runs to 15 residues. The V gene's germline CDR1 is SEHNR and CDR2 FQNEAQ (reference sequence). Full variable domain (remainder filled in from reference TRBV7-9 and TRBJ2-1): DTGVSQNPRHKITKRGQNVTFRCDPISEHNRLYWYRQTLGQGPEFLTYFQNEAQLEKSRLLSDRFSAERPKGSFSTLEIQRTEQGDSAMYLCASSFSGRGYNEQFFGPGTRLTVL.

This clonotype was detected many times. V and J are TRBV20-1 and TRBJ2-5; D not resolved. CDR1 and CDR2 from the germline V gene are DFQATT and SNEGSKA (reference sequence). The V end lost 8 bases, the J end lost 5 bases, and 12 bases lay between the germline ends. CDR3 length: 11 residues. The CDR3 region has the DNA TGCAGTTGCCATCGCATGGAGACCCAGTACTTC. Protein: CSCHRMETQYF.

This clonotype was counted at least ten times. CDR3 DNA: TGCGCCAGCAGCTTGAACCGGTATGAAGCTTTCTTT. Protein: CASSLNRYEAFF. V usage is TRBV5-1 and J usage is TRBJ1-1; D uncertain. V lost 1 base to trimming and J lost 7 bases, with 8 bases between them. Germline V gene data show CDR1 as SGHRS and CDR2 as YFSETQ. The CDR3 covers 12 residues.

This clonotype appeared many times. The chain recombines TRBV28 with TRBJ1-4; weak D call: TRBD1 (6 bases). V lost 5 bases to trimming and J lost 10 bases, with 26 bases between them. The V gene's germline CDR1 is MDHEN and CDR2 SYDVKM. This CDR3 has 17 amino acids. This CDR3 is CASSGIDRTGTISKLFF. As DNA, the CDR3 is TGTGCCAGCAGTGGGATTGATCGGACCGGGACAATTTCAAAACTGTTTTTT.

Regarding this clonotype: At one boundary the junction diverges from the germline segment, which might be a read error. This chain connects TRBV11-3 to TRBJ2-1; 7 bases match TRBD2. CDR3 size: 15 residues. CDR1 is SGHNT, CDR2 YENEEA, per germline. The DNA of the CDR3 is TGTGCCAGCAGTTTAGGGGCTAGCGGACACAATGAGCAGTTCTTC. Amino acid sequence: CASSLGASGHNEQFF. Using reference TRBV11-3 and TRBJ2-1 for the parts outside the CDR3, the full variable domain is EAGVVQSPRYKIIEKKQPVAFWCNPISGHNTLYWYLQNLGQGPELLIRYENEEAVDDSQLPKDRFSAERLKGVDSTLKIQPAELGDSAVYLCASSLGASGHNEQFFGPGTRLTVL.

This clonotype was seen many times. V is TRBV18 and J is TRBJ1-5; 7 bases align to TRBD1. Germline CDR1 reads KGHSH; CDR2 reads LQKENI. J gave up 6 bases and V 3 bases, and 8 bases lay outside the gene matches. The CDR3 loop spans 15 amino acids. The CDR3 DNA reads as TGTGCCAGCTCACCGGACCACAGGGGATTTCAGCCCCAGCATTTT. Translation: CASSPDHRGFQPQHF.

Only one count was recorded for this clonotype. A much larger clone sits a single nucleotide away, making a read error possible. The V and J genes are TRBV5-8 and TRBJ2-1, with 9 bases lining up with TRBD2. The CDR3 is 16 amino acids. Germline V lookup: CDR1 SGHTS, CDR2 YDEGEE. Trimming took 5 bases from V and 5 from J; bases not matched to a gene: 11. This CDR3 reads CASRRRGLAYHNEQFF. In nucleotides, the CDR3 is TGTGCCAGCAGGCGCAGGGGACTAGCATACCACAATGAGCAGTTCTTC.

This clonotype was counted only a few times. A read error is possible here, since a much larger clone lies one base away. J is TRBJ1-1 and V is TRBV7-9, with D hard to call. Germline assignment: CDR1 SEHNR and CDR2 FQNEAQ (reference sequence). This CDR3 spans 15 amino acids. V was pared by 2 bases and J by 4 bases, with 14 bases between. The CDR3 loop is CASSLSLEAATEAFF. The CDR3 DNA sequence: TGTGCCAGCAGCTTATCGTTGGAGGCGGCCACTGAAGCTTTCTTT.

In its sample, this clonotype was seen many times. CDR3 region: CATSDHREKTQYF. The CDR3 DNA sequence: TGTGCCACCAGTGATCACAGGGAGAAGACCCAGTACTTC. This chain uses TRBV24-1 with TRBJ2-5, with D maybe TRBD1 (6 bases). The V gene lost 3 bases and the J gene lost 6 bases, with 10 bases spanning the gap. The CDR3 runs to 13 residues. CDR1 is KGHDR, CDR2 SFDVKD, per germline.

The chain joins TRBV5-1 to TRBJ2-1; 8 bases match TRBD1. After removal of 5 bases from V and 1 base from J, the junction contained 5 bases not matched to a gene. The CDR3 is 15 residues long. Germline V gives CDR1 SGHRS, CDR2 YFSETQ. The CDR3 loop reads CASRSDRASYNEQFF. The CDR3 coding sequence is TGCGCCAGCAGGTCGGACAGGGCATCCTACAATGAGCAGTTCTTC.

V is TRBV20-1 and J is TRBJ1-6; D call uncertain. Looked up from germline, CDR1 is DFQATT and CDR2 is SNEGSKA (reference sequence). The CDR3 is 13 residues long. V lost 4 bases to trimming and J lost 8 bases, with 12 bases between them. The CDR3 DNA is TGCAGTGCTATGCCGGCTGGGGATTCACCCCTCCACTTT. Protein sequence: CSAMPAGDSPLHF.

This clonotype has at least ten counts. V and J are TRBV27 and TRBJ1-2; TRBD1 matches 8 bases. Per the germline V gene, CDR1 is MNHEY and CDR2 is SMNVEV (reference sequence). CDR3 size: 13 residues. V dropped 4 bases and J dropped 4; count of bases not matched to a gene: 2. The CDR3 DNA reads as TGTGCCAGCAGTTCAGGGGGCTTCTATGGCTACACCTTC. Residues: CASSSGGFYGYTF.

This clonotype was counted ten times or more. This rearrangement joins TRBV24-1 to TRBJ2-1; TRBD2 matches 8 bases. From germline, CDR1 is KGHDR and CDR2 SFDVKD. The CDR3 is 14 amino acids. Trimming cost V 11 bases and J 0 bases; bases outside gene matches: 5. CDR3 region: CAIAGGYSYNEQFF. DNA for the CDR3: TGTGCCATCGCGGGAGGCTACTCCTACAATGAGCAGTTCTTC.

This clonotype was seen ten or more times. The chain couples TRBV4-1 to TRBJ2-3; D uncertain. This CDR3 contains 14 residues. Deletions cut 0 bases from V and 4 bases from J, with 8 bases between. Germline CDR1 and CDR2: MGHRA and YSYEKL. The CDR3 region has the DNA TGCGCCAGCAGCCAAGATCAGCTAGCAGATACGCAGTATTTT. It is translated as CASSQDQLADTQYF.

This clonotype was detected ten times or more. The chain recombines TRBV20-1 with TRBJ2-7, with D hard to call. The V end was cut by 2 bases, the J end by 4 bases, with 9 bases between. Per the germline V gene, CDR1 is DFQATT and CDR2 is SNEGSKA (reference sequence). This CDR3 spans 12 amino acids. CDR3 nucleotide sequence: TGCAGTGCTAGATCCCTCTTGTACGAGCAGTACTTC. It yields the protein CSARSLLYEQYF.

This clonotype was detected ten times or more. The chain links TRBV10-3 to TRBJ2-7; 7 bases fit TRBD1. The CDR3 length is 15 residues. Per the germline V gene, CDR1 is ENHRY and CDR2 is SYGVKD. V was pared by 10 bases and J by 5 bases, with 17 bases of the junction left unmatched. The CDR3 is CATTRPDRVGHEQYF. CDR3 DNA sequence: TGTGCCACCACCCGTCCCGACAGGGTGGGGCACGAGCAGTACTTC.

This clonotype showed up many times. The chain combines TRBV5-5 with TRBJ1-1; no reliable D call. Per the germline V gene, CDR1 is SGHKS and CDR2 is YYEKEE (reference sequence). The CDR3 has 14 amino acids. V was shortened by 5 bases and J by 1 base, with 12 bases between the two germline ends. The CDR3 DNA sequence: TGTGCCAGCAGTTTCGAGGCAGGGAACACTGAAGCTTTCTTT. Its translation: CASSFEAGNTEAFF.

This clonotype was seen at least ten times. The chain is built from TRBV11-2 and TRBJ2-3, with TRBD2 matching over 9 bases. The CDR3 runs to 17 residues. The V gene's germline CDR1 is SGHAT and CDR2 FQNNGV. Trimming cost V 1 base and J 4 bases; bases outside gene matches: 9. CDR3 region: CASSLGVKAGGADTQYF. Written as DNA, the CDR3 is TGTGCCAGCAGCTTAGGGGTCAAAGCGGGGGGCGCAGATACGCAGTATTTT.

Ten or more counts support this clonotype. J is TRBJ2-2 and V is TRBV19; D is undetermined. V lost 7 bases and J 2 bases, leaving 17 bases between the germline ends. The length of the CDR3 is 16 residues. Germline V CDR1 and CDR2: LNHDA, SQIVND (reference sequence). The CDR3 bases are TGTGCCAGTACTCGAGGCGACCCCTTAAACACCGGGGAGCTGTTTTTT. As protein: CASTRGDPLNTGELFF. Full variable domain (missing parts from reference TRBV19 and TRBJ2-2): DGGITQSPKYLFRKEGQNVTLSCEQNLNHDAMYWYRQDPGQGLRLIYYSQIVNDFQKGDIAEGYSVSREKKESFPLTVTSAQKNPTAFYLCASTRGDPLNTGELFFGEGSRLTVL.

Details on this clonotype: This may stem from a read error, because a much larger clone lies one nucleotide away. The V and J genes are TRBV3-1 and TRBJ2-5; D ambiguous. Germline V gene data show CDR1 as LGHDT and CDR2 as YNNKEL (reference sequence). The V and J ends lost 8 bases and 5 bases respectively, with 18 bases between them. The CDR3 length is 14 residues. The CDR3 protein is CASSLLGLGETQYF. CDR3 in DNA: TGTGCCAGCTCACTTTTGGGCCTCGGGGAGACCCAGTACTTC.

This clonotype was found many times. J is TRBJ2-5 and V is TRBV18, with D uncertain. The CDR3 has 13 amino acids. With 5 bases removed from V and 7 bases from J, the gap between germline ends came to 14 bases. The V gene's germline CDR1 is KGHSH and CDR2 LQKENI. CDR3 amino acids: CASSVGALRTQYF. The CDR3 coding sequence is TGTGCCAGCTCAGTGGGCGCCCTACGGACCCAGTACTTC.

Worth noting for this clonotype: A read error may explain this, as a much larger clone is one base away. The rearrangement links TRBV7-9 to TRBJ2-1; D unclear. TRBJ2-5 explains the end of the DNA better; the J call may be wrong. CDR3 length equals 14 residues. Germline loops: CDR1 SEHNR, CDR2 FQNEAQ (reference sequence). For the CDR3, the DNA is TGTGCCAGCAGCCCCCGATGGGGATTGGAGATCCAGTACTTC. It codes for CASSPRWGLEIQYF.

The J gene is TRBJ1-4, the V gene TRBV6-1; 7 nucleotides align to TRBD1. CDR1 is MNHNS, CDR2 SASEGT, per germline. Trimming cost V 11 bases and J 8 bases; bases outside gene matches: 11. The CDR3 consists of 13 residues. As DNA, the CDR3 is TGTGCCGCACCCCAGGACAGGTCGGAAAAACTGTTTTTT. Translating it yields CAAPQDRSEKLFF.